These 32 T cell receptor beta chains share one sample of origin, sequenced in a study of T cells in tumors after PD-1 blockade. The repertoire was sequenced with immunoSEQ multiplex PCR; TCRdb's copy has only in-frame clones and lacks some. The table lists around 35,000 clones, 70% to 75% of them singletons, with approximately 40% in the top ten. The sample in question was PBMCs, obtained after anti-PD-1 treatment. The receptors shown here come from a human donor with basal cell carcinoma.

This clone was observed a single time. An end of the junction differs from the germline gene, which may be a read error. CDR3 sequence: CASSQEAVDPPRF. The CDR3 DNA reads TGCGCCAGCAGCCAAGAGGCAGTTGATCCACCCCGGTTC. This rearrangement joins TRBV4-1 to TRBJ2-7; D call uncertain. Germline CDR1 is MGHRA and CDR2 is YSYEKL. There are 13 residues in the CDR3.

The genes are TRBV4-2 and TRBJ1-6; D is ambiguous. CDR1 and CDR2 from the germline V gene are LGHNA and YNFKEQ. The CDR3 is made up of 20 amino acids. V shed 0 bases and J shed 0 bases, with 18 bases lying between them. CDR3 DNA: TGTGCCAGCAGCCAAGATTTGGCCGCAGCTTCGAGCTCCTATAATTCACCCCTCCACTTT. Its protein is CASSQDLAAASSSYNSPLHF.

The chain combines TRBV18 with TRBJ2-7, with D unclear. Per germline, CDR1 KGHSH and CDR2 LQKENI. CDR3 size: 16 residues. Trimming took 5 bases from V and 10 from J, leaving 27 bases between them. CDR3 in amino acids: CASSKNKGADVFTQYF. CDR3 sequence (DNA): TGTGCCAGCTCAAAGAATAAGGGTGCCGACGTCTTCACTCAGTACTTC.

The chain has TRBV19 and TRBJ1-1, with no clear D. The CDR3 has 14 residues. Trimming shortened V by 5 bases and J by 4 bases, and 14 bases separated the two germline ends. Germline CDR1 and CDR2: LNHDA and SQIVND (reference sequence). In nucleotides, the CDR3 is TGTGCCAGTAGTCCGCAATGGGGTAGCACTGAAGCTTTCTTT. Amino acids: CASSPQWGSTEAFF.

The CDR3 DNA is TGCGCCAGCAGCTTCTCCGGGACAGGGGGCGGGACTGAAGCTTTCTTT. It translates to CASSFSGTGGGTEAFF. V is TRBV5-1 and J is TRBJ1-1; 12 bases are a match to TRBD1. CDR3 length equals 16 residues. Per the germline V gene, CDR1 is SGHRS and CDR2 is YFSETQ. V dropped 2 bases and J dropped 5; count of bases not matched to a gene: 7.

V usage is TRBV29-1 and J usage is TRBJ1-2, with D perhaps matching TRBD1 (5 bases). The V end lost 4 bases, the J end lost 4 bases, and 10 bases lay between the germline ends. The CDR3 has 12 amino acids. Germline lookup yields CDR1 SQVTM and CDR2 ANQGSEA. The CDR3 nucleotides are TGCAGCGTTGGAAGGGGTAGCTATGGCTACACCTTC. Amino acids: CSVGRGSYGYTF.

The CDR3 DNA follows: TGCAGTGCGTCTGACAGGGGCGAGCAGTACTTC. Translating gives CSASDRGEQYF. The chain has TRBV20-1 and TRBJ2-7; 8 positions match TRBD1. Trimming at V came to 6 bases and at J to 6 bases, leaving 4 bases not matched to a gene. The germline CDR1 and CDR2 sequences are DFQATT and SNEGSKA (reference sequence). This CDR3 has 11 amino acids.

This chain joins TRBV7-2 and TRBJ2-4; TRBD2 matches at 10 bases. This CDR3 comprises 16 residues. Germline CDR1 and CDR2: SGHTA and FQGNSA. V was pared by 5 bases and J by 0 bases, with 4 bases of the junction left unmatched. This chain's CDR3 is CASSTSGVLAKNIQYF. Here the CDR3 DNA reads TGTGCCAGCAGCACTAGCGGGGTACTAGCCAAAAACATTCAGTACTTC.

The chain couples TRBV4-3 to TRBJ2-1; TRBD1 agrees at 9 bases. J lost 7 bases, V lost 0 bases, and 7 bases had no gene match. The CDR3 is made up of 16 amino acids. The germline CDR1 and CDR2 sequences are LGHNA and YSLEER. This chain's CDR3 is CASSQDRPGQGNEQFF. The CDR3 nucleotides are TGCGCCAGCAGCCAAGACAGACCGGGACAGGGTAATGAGCAGTTCTTC.

V and J are TRBV10-1 and TRBJ2-7; D is tentatively TRBD1 or TRBD2 (6 bases each). Trimming removed 0 bases from V and 0 bases from J, with 15 bases in between. The V gene's germline CDR1 is WNHNN and CDR2 SYGVQD (reference sequence). This CDR3 is 17 amino acids long. Written as DNA, the CDR3 is TGCGCCAGCAGTGAGTCGATAGGGGGGCCCAGCTCCTACGAGCAGTACTTC. Protein product: CASSESIGGPSSYEQYF.

The rearrangement uses TRBV19 and TRBJ2-2; 8 bases are shared with TRBD1. The CDR3 covers 16 residues. The J segment lost 4 bases and the V segment lost 7 bases, leaving 11 bases of the junction unmatched. CDR1 and CDR2 from the germline V gene are LNHDA and SQIVND (reference sequence). CDR3 loop: CASTPQGAAVTGELFF. The CDR3 bases are TGTGCCAGTACCCCGCAGGGGGCGGCGGTCACCGGGGAGCTGTTTTTT.

J is TRBJ2-1 and V is TRBV6-2 or TRBV6-3; no firm D call. There are 16 residues in the CDR3. With 0 bases removed from V and 7 bases from J, the gap between germline ends came to 16 bases. From germline, CDR1 is MNHEY and CDR2 SVGEGT. The CDR3 loop reads CASSYSGRPIRNEQFF. In DNA form, the CDR3 reads TGTGCCAGCAGTTACTCGGGCCGTCCGATTCGTAATGAGCAGTTCTTC.

This clone has only a few counts. The junction departs from the called germline gene at one end, perhaps through a read error. The chain has TRBV14 and TRBJ1-5, with D uncertain. Germline V CDR1 and CDR2: SGHDN, FVKESK. The CDR3 runs 13 residues. The CDR3, as DNA: TGTGCCAGCAGCCGTACGCCCCGTCAGTCCCAGCATTTT. It encodes CASSRTPRQSQHF.

This clone came up a few times. The rearrangement joins TRBV19 to TRBJ2-7, with a possible D match to TRBD1 (6 bases). Germline CDR1 LNHDA, CDR2 SQIVND (reference sequence). Trimming pared 7 bases from V and 3 bases from J, leaving 22 bases between. The CDR3 loop spans 16 amino acids. Written as DNA, the CDR3 is TGTGCCAGTATCATTACGGGGACATGGAGACTCTACGAGCAGTACTTC. It is translated as CASIITGTWRLYEQYF.

J is TRBJ2-3 and V is TRBV5-1, with no clear D. This CDR3 has 15 residues. CDR1 and CDR2 from the germline V gene are SGHRS and YFSETQ. The V gene lost 3 bases and the J gene lost 0 bases, with 11 bases spanning the gap. CDR3 nucleotides: TGCGCCAGCAGCTCAGAAGCCTCTAGCACAGATACGCAGTATTTT. Encoded protein: CASSSEASSTDTQYF.

The J gene is TRBJ1-5, the V gene TRBV6-2 or TRBV6-3; 7 nucleotides agree with TRBD1. Germline V lookup: CDR1 MNHEY, CDR2 SVGEGT. There are 17 residues in the CDR3. Trimming took 6 bases from V and 1 from J; bases not matched to a gene: 12. The CDR3 protein is CASSRQGPSLSNQPQHF. The DNA for the CDR3 is TGTGCCAGCAGCCGACAGGGACCCTCTTTGAGCAATCAGCCCCAGCATTTT.

The chain links TRBV5-1 to TRBJ1-1, with 7 bases that match TRBD1. CDR1 and CDR2 (germline): SGHRS, YFSETQ. This CDR3 comprises 14 residues. The V segment lost 2 bases and the J segment 5 bases; nucleotides outside the gene matches: 6. For the CDR3, the DNA is TGCGCCAGCAGCTTAATTACAGGGGCGACTGAAGCTTTCTTT. It is translated as CASSLITGATEAFF.

This clone ranks as medium-sized. The rearrangement uses TRBV2 and TRBJ2-1; no reliable D call. In germline, CDR1 is SNHLY, CDR2 FYNNEI. The CDR3 totals 14 residues. V lost 5 bases and J lost 7, with 15 bases in between. The CDR3 DNA follows: TGTGCCAGCAGTAGGTTCATTGGTGGGAATGAGCAGTTCTTC. It is translated as CASSRFIGGNEQFF.

V gene TRBV19 combines with J gene TRBJ1-4; TRBD1 matches at 7 bases. CDR3 size: 16 residues. V lost 3 bases and J lost 5; bases outside the gene matches: 9. CDR1 is LNHDA and CDR2 is SQIVND in the germline V gene (reference sequence). CDR3 nucleotide sequence: TGTGCCAGTAGTATGCCCACCACGGGACAGAATGAAAAACTGTTTTTT. Translated: CASSMPTTGQNEKLFF.

The chain joins TRBV9 to TRBJ2-7; tentatively, D is TRBD1 (5 bases). With 5 bases removed from V and 5 bases from J, the gap between germline ends came to 14 bases. The germline CDR1 and CDR2 sequences are SGDLS and YYNGEE. The CDR3 contains 13 residues. The CDR3 DNA reads TGTGCCAGCAGTCGGACATTTCGGGACGAGCAGTACTTC. It is translated as CASSRTFRDEQYF.

This clone came up a few times. The chain is built from TRBV24-1 and TRBJ2-7; tentatively, D is TRBD2 (5 bases). CDR3 length equals 14 residues. Germline lookup yields CDR1 KGHDR and CDR2 SFDVKD. Trimming left V 4 bases short and J 3 bases short, with 12 bases between. The CDR3 reads CATSDPGRGYEQYF. CDR3 sequence (DNA): TGTGCCACCAGTGACCCCGGACGGGGCTACGAGCAGTACTTC.

V usage is TRBV7-9 and J usage is TRBJ2-3, with D uncertain. The CDR3 covers 13 residues. Between the trimmed V and J ends, which lost 2 bases and 6 bases, there was a span of 9 bases. Germline V gene lookup returns CDR1 SEHNR and CDR2 FQNEAQ (reference sequence). The CDR3 loop reads CASSLPSWDTQYF. The CDR3 DNA is TGTGCCAGCAGCTTACCCTCTTGGGATACGCAGTATTTT.

The genes are TRBV6-4 and TRBJ2-2; the D is unclear. Deletions cut 4 bases from V and 3 bases from J, with 9 bases between. The CDR3 consists of 14 residues. Germline V CDR1 and CDR2: MRHNA, SNTAGT. The DNA of the CDR3 is TGTGCCAGCAGTGCTCTAAGAGACACCGGGGAGCTGTTTTTT. It codes for CASSALRDTGELFF.

The V and J genes are TRBV7-9 and TRBJ2-5; D possibly corresponds to TRBD2 (7 bases). Trimming took 3 bases from V and 4 from J, leaving 12 bases between them. CDR3 size: 14 residues. Germline V gene sequence: CDR1 SEHNR, CDR2 FQNEAQ (reference sequence). CDR3 DNA: TGTGCCAGCAGCTTCGCGGGGGCGGGAGAGACCCAGTACTTC. Its protein product is CASSFAGAGETQYF.

This chain joins TRBV2 and TRBJ2-5; D is undetermined. CDR3 length: 11 residues. V was pared by 3 bases and J by 7 bases, with 6 bases between. Germline loops: CDR1 SNHLY, CDR2 FYNNEI. CDR3 sequence: CASSELGTQYF. CDR3 bases: TGTGCCAGCAGTGAGTTAGGGACCCAGTACTTC.

This clone was observed a single time. CDR3 loop: CASSYKRGNEQFF. DNA for the CDR3: TGTGCCAGCAGTTACAAGCGGGGAAATGAGCAGTTCTTC. The chain employs TRBV7-8 and TRBJ2-1; TRBD2 aligns across 7 bases. Losses at the gene ends were 6 bases for V and 7 bases for J; bases not matched to a gene: 6. CDR1 SGHVS and CDR2 FQNEAQ come from the germline V gene. The CDR3 has 13 amino acids.

The chain employs TRBV5-5 and TRBJ2-2; D remains ambiguous. V lost 1 base and J 6 bases, leaving 7 bases between the germline ends. The germline V gene encodes CDR1 SGHKS and CDR2 YYEKEE (reference sequence). This CDR3 is 13 amino acids long. The DNA for the CDR3 is TGTGCCAGCAGCTTGTTGCGGTCCGGGGAGCTGTTTTTT. It translates to CASSLLRSGELFF.

This clone was found once. The V call is TRBV20-1, the J call TRBJ1-1; possibly TRBD1 for D (6 bases). The germline V and J ends were trimmed by 3 bases and 4 bases, with 21 bases remaining between them. Germline values: CDR1 DFQATT, CDR2 SNEGSKA (reference sequence). This CDR3 has 16 amino acids. The CDR3 spells CSASRVGVRGGTEAFF. The CDR3 coding sequence is TGCAGTGCTAGTCGTGTTGGGGTAAGGGGGGGCACTGAAGCTTTCTTT.

This rearrangement joins TRBV6-2 or TRBV6-3 to TRBJ2-7, with D possibly being TRBD2 (6 bases). Germline lookup yields CDR1 MNHEY and CDR2 SVGEGT. This CDR3 region has 19 residues. V lost 5 bases, J lost 3 bases, and 29 bases lay in between. Written as DNA, the CDR3 is TGTGCCAGCAGTACCCCCCTCTTCGTTACTGGGGGGATTCACTACGAGCAGTACTTC. This translates into CASSTPLFVTGGIHYEQYF.

The V and J genes are TRBV11-2 and TRBJ1-6, with a possible D match to TRBD1 (6 bases). From germline, CDR1 is SGHAT and CDR2 FQNNGV. V shed 1 base and J shed 7 bases, with 20 bases lying between them. The CDR3 extends over 18 amino acids. The CDR3 spells CASSLATNRQVGNSPLHF. The CDR3 bases are TGTGCCAGCAGCTTAGCGACGAACCGACAGGTGGGGAATTCACCCCTCCACTTT.

V is TRBV27 and J is TRBJ1-2, with 8 positions matching TRBD1. Germline V gene sequence: CDR1 MNHEY, CDR2 SMNVEV (reference sequence). The CDR3 loop spans 13 amino acids. The J segment lost 11 bases and the V segment lost 4 bases, leaving 9 bases of the junction unmatched. CDR3 sequence: CASSSSGTGVYTF. The CDR3 DNA reads as TGTGCCAGCAGTTCATCCGGGACAGGTGTTTACACCTTC.

In nucleotides, the CDR3 is TGTGCCAGCAGTTACCTTCCGGGACAGGGTGTCCCTGAAGCTTTCTTT. The encoded protein is CASSYLPGQGVPEAFF. The genes are TRBV6-6 and TRBJ1-1; 9 bases match TRBD1. J lost 6 bases, V lost 2 bases, and 10 bases had no gene match. CDR3 length: 16 residues. The germline V gene encodes CDR1 MNHNY and CDR2 SVGAGI (reference sequence).